This T cell receptor beta chain was observed in a study of shared clonotypes between healthy human individuals. Produced via immunoSEQ multiplex PCR; TCRdb's table is partial and in-frame only. The profile shows 2.3 million or so clones, 85% to 95% of them singletons. In germline, CDR1 is LNHDA, CDR2 SQIVND (reference sequence). Trimming stripped 3 bases from V and 6 bases from J, with 15 bases between. The CDR3 totals 15 residues. The J gene is TRBJ1-5, the V gene TRBV19, with a tentative D call TRBD1 (6 bases). Sequencing was performed on naive CD4+ T cells from PBMCs. Subset described: CD45RA+ positively selected. The TCR originated in a young man in good health. Some clones in this sample may be carry-over from other donors' samples. This CDR3 is CASSIRQGPTQPQHF. CDR3 coding DNA: TGTGCCAGTAGTATCCGGCAGGGGCCTACTCAGCCCCAGCATTTT.